This T cell receptor (beta chain) originates from a study of blood T cells in healthy people across ages. For the second PCR, which ran for roughly 6 to 12 cycles, a sample-barcoded 5' primer and a J-beta primer mix were used. MiXCR, applied by TCRdb to the 5' RACE reads, yields one record per CDR3 protein. The table includes about 800,000 distinct CDR3 sequences, 20% to 25% detected once. V lost 5 bases and J lost 4, with 11 bases in between. Germline V gene lookup returns CDR1 SQVTM and CDR2 ANQGSEA. The CDR3 spans 13 residues. In this sample, this clonotype turned up a few times. In addition, the sample was reused for a study of T cells of mothers and their children.

Sequenced input: blood. The rearrangement links TRBV29-1 to TRBJ1-4; possible D gene TRBD1, 6 bases. The origin of this receptor is a boy between 10 and 17 years old in good health. The CDR3 protein is CSVTQGDNEKLFF. CDR3 coding DNA: TGCAGCGTTACACAGGGTGATAATGAAAAACTGTTTTTT.